This T cell receptor beta chain emerged from a study of cytomegalovirus exposure and HLA in healthy donors. Germline V gene data show CDR1 as SNHLY and CDR2 as FYNNEI. V was clipped by 5 bases and J by 6 bases, with 8 bases between them. The CDR3 covers 12 residues. Researchers ran the PCR with 60 Vbeta and 13 Jbeta primers. Sequencing used immunoSEQ multiplex PCR; TCRdb keeps in-frame clones, though not all of them. The profile shows some 120,000 clones, more than 70% of them singletons. Whole-study findings and limits: Reportedly, HLA-A and HLA-B alleles of most subjects were accurately predicted from TCR beta. In a later analysis, HLA-C alleles had the fewest associated TCRs, DRB1 alleles the most. Specificity for CMV antigens was confirmed in vitro for three of the CMV-associated chains.

In its sample, this clone was seen a few times. As yet, its antigen is unknown. What was sequenced was PBMCs. This clonotype was sampled from a woman under 40 in good health and CMV-seropositive. The V call is TRBV2, the J call TRBJ2-1; D remains unclear. The CDR3 is CASSFLGNEQFF. Written as DNA, the CDR3 is TGTGCCAGCAGTTTCCTCGGCAATGAGCAGTTCTTC. Full variable domain (missing parts from reference TRBV2 and TRBJ2-1): EPEVTQTPSHQVTQMGQEVILRCVPISNHLYFYWYRQILGQKVEFLVSFYNNEISEKSEIFDDQFSVERPDGSNFTLKIRSTKLEDSAMYFCASSFLGNEQFFGPGTRLTVL.